The 20 T cell receptor beta chains below come from one sample, sequenced in a study of blood T cell repertoires in COVID-19. Sequencing used immunoSEQ multiplex PCR; TCRdb keeps in-frame clones, though not all of them. Among over 200,000 clones listed, approximately 87% were seen once. Material for sequencing was peripheral blood. These receptors came from a woman in her 70s with active or convalescent COVID-19.

V gene TRBV27 combines with J gene TRBJ2-1; 9 nucleotides line up with TRBD1. Germline trimming cut 6 bases from V and 5 bases from J; bases unmatched to any gene: 8. This CDR3 has 15 amino acids. The germline CDR1 and CDR2 sequences are MNHEY and SMNVEV (reference sequence). CDR3 loop: CASRQGATQHNEQFF. Here the CDR3 DNA reads TGTGCCAGCAGACAGGGGGCCACACAACACAATGAGCAGTTCTTC.

The CDR3 protein is CASSPRQGLWGYTF. In DNA, the CDR3 is TGTGCCAGCAGTCCCCGACAGGGTTTATGGGGCTACACCTTC. The rearrangement links TRBV28 to TRBJ1-2, with 7 bases lining up with TRBD1. The CDR3 totals 14 residues. Germline CDR1 reads MDHEN; CDR2 reads SYDVKM. The V segment lost 5 bases and the J segment 8 bases; nucleotides outside the gene matches: 11.

This clone appeared many times. The chain recombines TRBV5-5 with TRBJ1-5; unclear D gene. The CDR3 has 17 amino acids. The germline V gene encodes CDR1 SGHKS and CDR2 YYEKEE (reference sequence). The V end lost 0 bases, the J end lost 1 base, and 14 bases lay between the germline ends. CDR3 coding DNA: TGTGCCAGCAGCTTGGCTACGGGGATGCTGAGCAATCAGCCCCAGCATTTT. Translating it yields CASSLATGMLSNQPQHF.

The chain is built from TRBV14 and TRBJ2-4, with a tentative D call TRBD2 (5 bases). Germline assignment: CDR1 SGHDN and CDR2 FVKESK. V dropped 2 bases and J dropped 1 base, with 9 bases sitting between them. The CDR3 consists of 15 residues. The CDR3 here is CASSQWRAAKNIQYF. The DNA for the CDR3 is TGTGCCAGCAGCCAATGGCGGGCGGCCAAAAACATTCAGTACTTC.

DNA of the CDR3: TGTGCCAGTAGTATAAAAGGACAGGCGAGCTACACCGGGGAGCTGTTTTTT. It codes for CASSIKGQASYTGELFF. The rearrangement joins TRBV19 to TRBJ2-2, with 7 bases matching TRBD1. This CDR3 is 17 amino acids long. The germline gives CDR1 LNHDA, CDR2 SQIVND (reference sequence). V shed 2 bases and J 3 bases; nucleotides not matched to a gene: 9.

This sequence joins TRBV19 and TRBJ1-2, with 10 bases matching TRBD1. The CDR3 contains 15 residues. Looked up from germline, CDR1 is LNHDA and CDR2 is SQIVND (reference sequence). Losses at the gene ends were 5 bases for V and 6 bases for J; bases not matched to a gene: 9. Here the CDR3 DNA reads TGTGCCAGTAGTCTTGCGCCGGGACAGGGGAATGGCTACACCTTC. Its translation is CASSLAPGQGNGYTF. Based on the CDR3 plus reference TRBV19 and TRBJ1-2, the full variable domain is DGGITQSPKYLFRKEGQNVTLSCEQNLNHDAMYWYRQDPGQGLRLIYYSQIVNDFQKGDIAEGYSVSREKKESFPLTVTSAQKNPTAFYLCASSLAPGQGNGYTFGSGTRLTVV.

The V call is TRBV29-1, the J call TRBJ2-7; possibly TRBD1 for D (6 bases). This CDR3 has 13 amino acids. V lost 6 bases, J lost 3 bases, and 15 bases lay in between. Germline V lookup: CDR1 SQVTM, CDR2 ANQGSEA. CDR3 coding DNA: TGCAGCGTACTCAGGGGTGGCTACTACGAGCAGTACTTC. Its protein product is CSVLRGGYYEQYF.

This clone showed up just a few times. V and J are TRBV4-2 and TRBJ1-5; D is undetermined. The germline V gene encodes CDR1 LGHNA and CDR2 YNFKEQ. V lost 1 base and J lost 0, with 13 bases in between. This CDR3 comprises 17 residues. CDR3 protein: CASSQVTGVYSNQPQHF. The CDR3 DNA is TGTGCCAGCAGCCAAGTTACGGGAGTCTATAGCAATCAGCCCCAGCATTTT.

V gene TRBV24-1 combines with J gene TRBJ2-3; TRBD2 matches at 15 bases. The CDR3 is 17 amino acids. After removal of 5 bases from V and 4 bases from J, the junction contained 6 bases not matched to a gene. Germline lookup yields CDR1 KGHDR and CDR2 SFDVKD. Here the CDR3 reads CATSGTSGRGRPDTQYF. CDR3 DNA: TGTGCCACCAGTGGGACTAGCGGGAGGGGGCGCCCAGATACGCAGTATTTT.

In the case of this clone: The same CDR3 can be traced to other DNA sequences in this sample. V gene TRBV5-1 combines with J gene TRBJ1-5; 7 nucleotides match TRBD1. Germline CDR1 and CDR2: SGHRS and YFSETQ. Trimming took 4 bases from V and 2 from J; bases not matched to a gene: 3. This CDR3 spans 14 amino acids. The CDR3, as DNA: TGCGCCAGCAGCCCAGACAGGGGCAATCAGCCCCAGCATTTT. Its protein is CASSPDRGNQPQHF.

The V and J genes are TRBV7-2 and TRBJ1-2; possibly TRBD1 for D (6 bases). V was clipped by 2 bases and J by 4 bases, with 11 bases between them. Germline CDR1 reads SGHTA; CDR2 reads FQGNSA. This CDR3 has 14 amino acids. This CDR3 reads CASSLTGWVYGYTF. The DNA of the CDR3 is TGTGCCAGCAGCTTAACAGGGTGGGTCTATGGCTACACCTTC.

The CDR3: CASRRQLGMNTEAFF. Here the CDR3 DNA reads TGTGCCAGCAGGAGACAGTTGGGTATGAACACTGAAGCTTTCTTT. The chain employs TRBV6-5 and TRBJ1-1, with D tentatively TRBD1 (5 bases). From germline, CDR1 is MNHEY and CDR2 SVGAGI. The CDR3 extends over 15 amino acids. V lost 6 bases, J lost 0 bases, and 14 bases lay in between.

The V and J genes are TRBV7-2 and TRBJ2-1, with D uncertain. The V gene lost 2 bases and the J gene lost 10 bases, with 9 bases spanning the gap. The CDR3 extends over 12 amino acids. Germline assignment: CDR1 SGHTA and CDR2 FQGNSA. In DNA, the CDR3 is TGTGCCAGCAGCTTATACTTGAGGGAGCAGTTCTTC. Its protein is CASSLYLREQFF. The full variable domain, completed using reference TRBV7-2 and TRBJ2-1, is GAGVSQSPSNKVTEKGKDVELRCDPISGHTALYWYRQSLGQGLEFLIYFQGNSAPDKSGLPSDRFSAERTGGSVSTLTIQRTQQEDSAVYLCASSLYLREQFFGPGTRLTVL.

The chain has TRBV7-3 and TRBJ1-1; D uncertain. V lost 6 bases and J lost 0, with 8 bases in between. The germline gives CDR1 SGHTA, CDR2 FQGTGA. The CDR3 spans 13 residues. The CDR3 reads CASSDQVNTEAFF. Here the CDR3 DNA reads TGTGCCAGCAGTGACCAGGTGAACACTGAAGCTTTCTTT.

Here the CDR3 reads CASRGLTHLSYNEQFF. The DNA of the CDR3 is TGTGCCAGCAGGGGACTAACCCACCTTTCCTACAATGAGCAGTTCTTC. The chain uses TRBV27 and TRBJ2-1; 7 nucleotides match TRBD2. There are 16 residues in the CDR3. J gave up 1 base and V 6 bases, and 9 bases lay outside the gene matches. Germline CDR1 is MNHEY and CDR2 is SMNVEV (reference sequence).

CDR3 nucleotides: TGTGCCAGCAGCCAAGATGTGGCATCAAATGGCTACACCTTC. This sequence encodes CASSQDVASNGYTF. The chain joins TRBV3-1 (or the pseudogene TRBV3-2) to TRBJ1-2, with no clear D. CDR1 is LGHDT, CDR2 YNNKEL, per germline (reference sequence). Trimming removed 0 bases from V and 6 bases from J, with 11 bases in between. The CDR3 loop spans 14 amino acids.

The chain recombines TRBV11-2 with TRBJ2-1, with 13 bases matching TRBD2. The germline V gene has CDR1 SGHAT and CDR2 FQNNGV. J gave up 0 bases and V 5 bases, and 10 bases lay outside the gene matches. The CDR3 is 19 residues long. CDR3 sequence (DNA): TGTGCCAGCAGCCCTCCGGGACTAGCGGGGTCGAGCTCCTACAATGAGCAGTTCTTC. This encodes CASSPPGLAGSSSYNEQFF.

This clone came up once. The chain uses TRBV27 and TRBJ1-1, with TRBD1 matching 8 bases. Germline assignment: CDR1 MNHEY and CDR2 SMNVEV (reference sequence). This CDR3 contains 16 residues. V shed 6 bases, J shed 0 bases, and the junction held 9 bases outside the gene matches. The CDR3 is CASRRGRDRMNTEAFF. The CDR3 nucleotides are TGTGCCAGCAGAAGGGGTCGGGACAGGATGAACACTGAAGCTTTCTTT.

The chain employs TRBV7-9 and TRBJ2-1, with 9 bases aligning to TRBD2. CDR1 SEHNR and CDR2 FQNEAQ come from the germline V gene (reference sequence). The CDR3 has 17 residues. V gave up 3 bases and J gave up 7 bases; unmatched junction bases: 13. CDR3 sequence (DNA): TGTGCCAGCAGCTTTGGTGGCGGCGGGGGGGCCGAGAATGAGCAGTTCTTC. It specifies CASSFGGGGGAENEQFF.

This rearrangement joins TRBV9 to TRBJ2-1, with 8 bases that match TRBD1. J was trimmed by 6 bases and V by 4 bases; bases with no gene match: 6. The CDR3 is 14 amino acids. The germline V gene encodes CDR1 SGDLS and CDR2 YYNGEE. CDR3 bases: TGTGCCAGCAGCCAGACGACAGGGGTCAATGAGCAGTTCTTC. Translated, it gives CASSQTTGVNEQFF.